The 5 T cell receptor beta chains listed next were all sequenced from one sample in a study of T cells after yellow fever vaccination. TCRdb re-analysed the 5' RACE reads in MiXCR, keeping a single row per CDR3 protein. This table holds about 630,000 distinct CDR3 sequences, more than 9% found once. Source: PBMCs, taken on the day of the yellow fever booster vaccination. The receptors here all came from a man aged 30-40 years who received the YFV17D yellow fever vaccine.

This clonotype was seen only a few times. The CDR3 loop is CASRKRWREDSYEQYF. Here the CDR3 DNA reads TGTGCCAGCAGAAAACGGTGGCGGGAGGACTCCTACGAGCAGTACTTC. The chain joins TRBV11-2 to TRBJ2-7, with TRBD2 matching 8 bases. The V and J ends lost 6 bases and 0 bases, in that order; junction bases with no gene match: 10. This CDR3 region has 16 residues. CDR1 is SGHAT and CDR2 is FQNNGV in the germline V gene.

The chain carries TRBV6-6 and TRBJ1-4; possible D gene TRBD1, 6 bases. Germline CDR1 and CDR2: MNHNY and SVGAGI (reference sequence). This CDR3 spans 13 amino acids. The V and J ends lost 8 bases and 5 bases respectively, with 12 bases between them. In DNA form, the CDR3 reads TGTGCCAGCCAGCGACAGGCCAATGAAAAACTGTTTTTT. This sequence encodes CASQRQANEKLFF.

The rearrangement links TRBV6-5 to TRBJ1-2, with D perhaps matching TRBD1 (6 bases). Germline V gene lookup returns CDR1 MNHEY and CDR2 SVGAGI. CDR3 length: 14 residues. V lost 4 bases, J lost 8 bases, and 17 bases lay in between. CDR3 nucleotides: TGTGCCAGCAGTTCACAGGCTAGGGGGTACGGCTACACCTTC. Protein product: CASSSQARGYGYTF.

This chain links TRBV20-1 with TRBJ2-1; 8 bases are shared with TRBD2. J lost 9 bases, V lost 1 base, and 11 bases had no gene match. The CDR3 runs 15 residues. Per germline, CDR1 DFQATT and CDR2 SNEGSKA (reference sequence). The CDR3 sequence: CSARAQGSGRTEQFF. CDR3 nucleotides: TGCAGTGCTAGAGCCCAGGGAAGCGGGAGAACTGAGCAGTTCTTC.

This clonotype was seen only a few times. The gene calls are TRBV5-4 and TRBJ2-1, with a weak D call TRBD2 (5 bases). The CDR3 extends over 15 amino acids. Germline CDR1 reads SGHNT; CDR2 reads YYREEE (reference sequence). The germline V and J ends were trimmed by 4 bases and 2 bases, with 13 bases remaining between them. The CDR3 bases are TGTGCCAGCAGCCTGGACTGGACCCCCTACAATGAGCAGTTCTTC. As protein: CASSLDWTPYNEQFF.